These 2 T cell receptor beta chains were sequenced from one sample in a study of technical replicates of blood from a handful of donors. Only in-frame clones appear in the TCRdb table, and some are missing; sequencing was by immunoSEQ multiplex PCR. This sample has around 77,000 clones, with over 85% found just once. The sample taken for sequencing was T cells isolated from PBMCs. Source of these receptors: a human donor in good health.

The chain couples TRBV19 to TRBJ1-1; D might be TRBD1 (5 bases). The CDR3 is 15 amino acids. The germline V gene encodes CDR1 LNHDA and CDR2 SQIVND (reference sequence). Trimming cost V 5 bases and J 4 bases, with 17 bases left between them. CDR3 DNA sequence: TGTGCCAGTAGTGACGCTCCCGGGGGTAGCACTGAAGCTTTCTTT. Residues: CASSDAPGGSTEAFF.

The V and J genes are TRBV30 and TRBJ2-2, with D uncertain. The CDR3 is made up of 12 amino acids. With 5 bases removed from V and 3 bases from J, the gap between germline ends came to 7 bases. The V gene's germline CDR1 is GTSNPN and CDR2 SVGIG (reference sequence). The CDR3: CAWCSYTGELFF. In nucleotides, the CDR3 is TGTGCCTGGTGTAGTTACACCGGGGAGCTGTTTTTT.